The entry that follows covers one TCR beta chain sequence. The antigen remains undetermined. The trim removed 0 bases at V and 0 bases at J, leaving 8 bases unmatched. The CDR3 has 18 residues. Germline V gene data show CDR1 as SGHTA and CDR2 as FQGTGA. The data were obtained in a study of OX40 agonist ivuxolimab in advanced cancers. General observations from the study: A proportion of nonresponders additionally exhibited low normalized T-cell clonal expansion. CD4+ T cells averaged fewer expanded clones than CD8+ T cells.

Method: immunoSEQ multiplex PCR; TCRdb's copy keeps in-frame clones and lacks some. The repertoire holds under 60,000 clones, with 85% to 90% as singletons. This sequence joins TRBV7-3 and TRBJ2-1; 7 positions match TRBD2. The source of this sequence is an adult with an advanced solid tumor such as melanoma, head and neck, liver or kidney cancer. Source: CD4+ or CD8+ T cells sorted from blood, taken in a trial of the OX40 agonist ivuxolimab. DNA of the CDR3: TGTGCCAGCAGCTTAACCAGCGGGGCCGCTAGCTCCTACAATGAGCAGTTCTTC. Encoded protein: CASSLTSGAASSYNEQFF.